These T cell receptor beta chains were read from a single sample in a study of identical twins. TCRdb analysed the 5' RACE reads with MiXCR anew, one entry per CDR3 protein. The table lists more than 400,000 distinct CDR3 sequences, about 15% of them singletons. Another study also made use of these data, one on yellow fever vaccine responses in identical twins.

The sequenced sample was CD4+ T cells sorted from blood. These receptor sequences come from a woman aged 18-30 years in good health. Each CDR3 is given with its conserved first and last residue. D genes are given only for firm matches. Rows give clone size only sometimes, using once, few, many, or a class for an expanded clone.

NA	few	TRBV7-3	TRBJ2-7	TGTGCCAGCAGCTTAATGGGGACCCAAGGGGACGAGCAGTACTTC	CASSLMGTQGDEQYF
NA	NA	TRBV20-1	TRBJ2-7	TGCAGTGCTACGAGGACCTCAGAGCAGTACTTC	CSATRTSEQYF
TRBD2	few	TRBV5-1	TRBJ2-2	TGCGCCAGCAGCTTGAGCGGGATTGGCACCGGGGAGCTGTTTTTT	CASSLSGIGTGELFF
TRBD2	NA	TRBV20-1	TRBJ2-7	TGCAGTGCTAGACCCTTAGCGGGAGGCTCCTACGAGCAGTACTTC	CSARPLAGGSYEQYF
TRBD1	many	TRBV5-1	TRBJ1-4	TGCGCCAGCAGCTTCGGCAGGGGGAGTGAAAAACTGTTTTTT	CASSFGRGSEKLFF
TRBD2	few	TRBV12-3/TRBV12-4	TRBJ2-5	TGTGCCAGCAGTTTCGGGGGGGCTCTAGAGACCCAGTACTTC	CASSFGGALETQYF
TRBD1	NA	TRBV10-3	TRBJ1-3	TGTGCCTCCCAAGGGACAGGGGCGGCATCTGGAAACACCATATATTTT	CASQGTGAASGNTIYF
TRBD1	NA	TRBV9	TRBJ2-2	TGTGCCAGCACGGACAGGGGCGCTAGCGCGAACACCGGGGAGCTGTTTTTT	CASTDRGASANTGELFF
NA	NA	TRBV5-1	TRBJ1-5	TGCGCCAGCAGCTTTTCAGGGGATAGCAATCAGCCCCAGCATTTT	CASSFSGDSNQPQHF
NA	few	TRBV24-1	TRBJ2-1	TGTGCCACCAGTGATAGATTGGTAGCGCGCAATGAGCAGTTCTTC	CATSDRLVARNEQFF
TRBD2	NA	TRBV20-1	TRBJ2-3	TGCAGTGCTAGGAGGTCGGGACTAGCGGGGGGTGTCATGTATACGCAGTATTTT	CSARRSGLAGGVMYTQYF
TRBD2	once	TRBV29-1	TRBJ2-1	TGCAGCGTTTCTCCGGGACTAGCGGGACAAAATGAGCAGTCCTTC	CSVSPGLAGQNEQSF
NA	NA	TRBV2	TRBJ2-5	TGTGCCATTCGGGGGTACCAAGAGACCCAGTACTTC	CAIRGYQETQYF
NA	NA	TRBV6-1	TRBJ2-3	TGTGCCAGCAGGCCTGACAGTGCTAGCACAGATACGCAGTATTTT	CASRPDSASTDTQYF
TRBD1	NA	TRBV29-1	TRBJ2-2	TGCAGCGTCGGGGACAGGGCGAACACCGGGGAGCTGTTTTTT	CSVGDRANTGELFF
NA	NA	TRBV18	TRBJ2-3	TGTGCCAGCTCACCACCGAAGGATACGCAGTATTTT	CASSPPKDTQYF
NA	NA	TRBV12-3/TRBV12-4	TRBJ1-2	TGTGCCAGCAGTTGGGGCGGGCAGACCCACTATGGCTACACCTTC	CASSWGGQTHYGYTF
TRBD1	NA	TRBV6-5	TRBJ2-3	TGTGCCAGCAGTTACGCCACGGGGACAGGACGTCCGGATACGCAGTATTTT	CASSYATGTGRPDTQYF
TRBD1	few	TRBV20-1	TRBJ2-2	TGCAGTGCTAGAGATTCGGGACAGGGCGGCACCGGGGAGCTGTTTTTT	CSARDSGQGGTGELFF
TRBD2	NA	TRBV7-3	TRBJ2-2	TGTGCCAGCAGCCGTTCGGGACTAGCGGGAACCGGGGAGCTGTTTTTT	CASSRSGLAGTGELFF
NA	many	TRBV5-1	TRBJ2-1	TGCGCCAGCAGAGTGAGGGGGGGTTCCTACAATGAGCAGTTCTTC	CASRVRGGSYNEQFF
TRBD1	few	TRBV18	TRBJ2-7	TGTGCCAGCTCACCACCGGGGACAGGGCCTGGGGAGCAGTACTTC	CASSPPGTGPGEQYF
TRBD2	many	TRBV5-1	TRBJ2-1	TGCGCCAGCAGCCCTGGGACTAACACGTACAATGAGCAGTTCTTC	CASSPGTNTYNEQFF
TRBD1	NA	TRBV7-6	TRBJ2-3	TGTGCCAGCAGCTTAGGGTCAGGGGGCGATACGCAGTATTTT	CASSLGSGGDTQYF
TRBD2	NA	TRBV24-1	TRBJ2-7	TGTGCCACGGCTACCGGGACCCTAGCGGGAGAATTCGAGCAGTACTTC	CATATGTLAGEFEQYF
NA	few	TRBV3-1	TRBJ2-1	TGTGCCAGCAGCCAAGTTCTGGGCGGTGAGCAGTTCTTC	CASSQVLGGEQFF
NA	NA	TRBV15	TRBJ2-3	TGTGCCACCAGAGGACAGTTCGGGGATACGCAGTATTTT	CATRGQFGDTQYF
NA	few	TRBV10-2	TRBJ1-6	TGCGCCAGCAGCCTGGGACTTTTTAATTCACCCCTCCACTTT	CASSLGLFNSPLHF
NA	few	TRBV7-3	TRBJ2-5	TGTGCCAGCAGCTTAACAGTCCTAGACCCCCAGTACTTC	CASSLTVLDPQYF
NA	few	TRBV27	TRBJ2-7	TGTGCCAGCAGTTTATACAGTCCCACCTACGAGCAGTACTTC	CASSLYSPTYEQYF